This record concerns one T cell receptor beta chain sequence. Antigen specificity is unknown. This specimen belongs to a study of graft-versus-host responses after intestinal transplantation. Findings of the study overall: Early declines in HvG clones that occurred post-transplant were associated with peak circulating GvH clone levels.

Sequencing was performed with immunoSEQ multiplex PCR; in TCRdb, only in-frame clones are kept and a portion is missing. There are approximately 9,600 clones in the sample; over 70% occur only once, and 20% to 25% lies in the top ten. The graft tissue was processed, and this released both intraepithelial and lamina propria lymphocytes. The CDR3 has 16 amino acids. The V call is TRBV21-1, the J call TRBJ1-2; TRBD1 is the table's D call and was not checked against the DNA. TRBV21-1 is recorded as a pseudogene. This receptor was identified in a human patient who received an intestinal transplant, so some T cells may come from the graft donor. The sequencing used ileum tissue, collected 450 to 480 days after intestinal transplantation. This CDR3 reads CASHEVRTAHDYGYTF. The DNA for the CDR3 is TGTGCCAGCCACGAAGTGAGGACAGCACATGACTATGGCTACACCTTC.